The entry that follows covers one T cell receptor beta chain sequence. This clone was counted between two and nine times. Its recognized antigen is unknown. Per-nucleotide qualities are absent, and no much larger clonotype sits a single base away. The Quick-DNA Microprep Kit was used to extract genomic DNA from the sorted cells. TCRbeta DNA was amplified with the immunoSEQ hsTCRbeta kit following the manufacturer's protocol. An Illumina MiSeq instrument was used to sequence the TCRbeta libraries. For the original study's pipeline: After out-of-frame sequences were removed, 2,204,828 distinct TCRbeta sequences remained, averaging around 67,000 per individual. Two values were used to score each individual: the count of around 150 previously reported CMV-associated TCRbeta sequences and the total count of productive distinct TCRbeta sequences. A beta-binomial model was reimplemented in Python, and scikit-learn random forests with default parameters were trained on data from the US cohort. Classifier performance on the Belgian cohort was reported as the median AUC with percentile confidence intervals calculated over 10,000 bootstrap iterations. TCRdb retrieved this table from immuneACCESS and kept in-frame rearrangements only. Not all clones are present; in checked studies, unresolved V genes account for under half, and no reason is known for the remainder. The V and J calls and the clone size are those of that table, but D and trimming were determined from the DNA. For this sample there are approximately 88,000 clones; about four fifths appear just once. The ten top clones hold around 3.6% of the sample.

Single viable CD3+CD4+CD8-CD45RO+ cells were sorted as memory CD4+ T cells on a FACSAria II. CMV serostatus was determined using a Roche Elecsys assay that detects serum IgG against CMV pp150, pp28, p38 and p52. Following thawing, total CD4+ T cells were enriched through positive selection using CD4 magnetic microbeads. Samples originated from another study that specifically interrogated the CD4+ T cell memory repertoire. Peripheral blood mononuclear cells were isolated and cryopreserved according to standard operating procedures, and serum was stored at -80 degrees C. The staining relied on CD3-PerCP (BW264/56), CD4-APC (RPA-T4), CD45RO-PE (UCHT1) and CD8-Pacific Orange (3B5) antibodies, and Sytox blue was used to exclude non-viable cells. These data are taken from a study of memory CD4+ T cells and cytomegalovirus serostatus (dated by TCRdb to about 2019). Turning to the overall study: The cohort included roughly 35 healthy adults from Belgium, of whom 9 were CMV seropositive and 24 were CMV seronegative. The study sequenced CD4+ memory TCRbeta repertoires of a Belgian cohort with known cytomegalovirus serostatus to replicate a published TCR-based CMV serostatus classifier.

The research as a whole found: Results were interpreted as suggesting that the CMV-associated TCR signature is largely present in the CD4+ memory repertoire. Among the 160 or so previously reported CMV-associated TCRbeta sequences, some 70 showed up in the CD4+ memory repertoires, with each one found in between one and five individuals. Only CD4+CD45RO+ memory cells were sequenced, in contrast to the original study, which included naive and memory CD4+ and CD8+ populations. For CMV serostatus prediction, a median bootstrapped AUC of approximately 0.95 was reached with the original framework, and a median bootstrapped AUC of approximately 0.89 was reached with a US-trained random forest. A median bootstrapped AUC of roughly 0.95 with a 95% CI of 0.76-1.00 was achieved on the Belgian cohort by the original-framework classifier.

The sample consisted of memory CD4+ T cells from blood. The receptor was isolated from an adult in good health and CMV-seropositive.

Here the CDR3 is given as CASSGSQINQPQHF. The DNA sequence follows: TGTGCCAGCAGTGGTAGTCAAATCAATCAGCCCCAGCATTTT. Here the chain combines TRBV2 and TRBJ1-5, with the D gene not clear enough to name. As encoded in the germline V gene, CDR1 is SNHLY while CDR2 is FYNNEI. V is cut by 4 bases and J by 3 bases, and the space between the germline ends is 10 bases. Measured from the cysteine to the phenylalanine, the CDR3 is 14 residues long. The DNA shown is the 42-base CDR3, in frame from base 1.